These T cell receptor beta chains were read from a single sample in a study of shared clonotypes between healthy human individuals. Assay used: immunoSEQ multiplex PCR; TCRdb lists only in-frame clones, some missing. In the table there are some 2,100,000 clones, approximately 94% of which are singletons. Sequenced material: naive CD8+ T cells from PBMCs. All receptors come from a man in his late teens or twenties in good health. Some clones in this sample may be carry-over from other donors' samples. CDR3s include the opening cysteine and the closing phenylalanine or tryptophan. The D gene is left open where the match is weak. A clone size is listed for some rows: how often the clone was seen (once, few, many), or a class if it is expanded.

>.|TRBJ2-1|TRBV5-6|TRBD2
TGTGCCAGCAGCTTGTGGACTAGCGGGAGCTCCTACAATGAGCAGTTCTTC
CASSLWTSGSSYNEQFF
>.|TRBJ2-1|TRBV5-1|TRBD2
TGCGCCAGCAGCTTGTTCCTAGCGGGAGGAGAGAATGAGCAGTTCTTC
CASSLFLAGGENEQFF
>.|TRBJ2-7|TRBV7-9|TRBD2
TGTGCCAGCACCCTTAGTACGGGAGGCGAGCAGTACTTC
CASTLSTGGEQYF
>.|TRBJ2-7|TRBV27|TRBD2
TGTGCCAGCAATAGTAGGACTAGCGGGAGGCCCTACGAGCAGTACTTC
CASNSRTSGRPYEQYF
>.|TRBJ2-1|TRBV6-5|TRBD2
TGTGCGTCGCGGACTAGCGGCAATGAGCAGTTCTTC
CASRTSGNEQFF
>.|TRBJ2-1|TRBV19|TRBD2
TGTGCCAGTAGTGTCGGCGGGACTAGTACCAATGAGCAGTTCTTC
CASSVGGTSTNEQFF
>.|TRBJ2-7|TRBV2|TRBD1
TGTGCCAGCAGGGCCACTCCGGGACAGAGGATCTACGAGCAGTACTTC
CASRATPGQRIYEQYF
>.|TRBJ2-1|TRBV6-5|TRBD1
TGTGCCAGCAGTTTACCCGGCAGACAGGGTTGGAATGAGCAGTTCTTC
CASSLPGRQGWNEQFF
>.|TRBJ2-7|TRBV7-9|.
TGTGCCAGCAGCTTCGGTCCCAGCGAGCAGTACTTC
CASSFGPSEQYF
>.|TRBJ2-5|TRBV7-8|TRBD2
TGTGCCAGCAGCTTACTAGCGGGGCAAGAGACCCAGTACTTC
CASSLLAGQETQYF
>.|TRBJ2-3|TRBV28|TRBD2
TGTGCCAGCAGTCATGGGGGAGCGGGAGAGATCGCAGATACGCAGTATTTT
CASSHGGAGEIADTQYF
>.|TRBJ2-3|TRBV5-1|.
TGCGCCAGCAGCCCCCGCGTGGCGGAATGGACAGATACGCAGTATTTT
CASSPRVAEWTDTQYF
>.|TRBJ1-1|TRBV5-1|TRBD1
TGCGCCAGCAGCGGCGGACAGGGTGAGGAAGCTTTCTTT
CASSGGQGEEAFF
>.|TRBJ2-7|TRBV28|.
TGTGCCAGCAGTTTTGTAGGGCGAGCCTACGAGCAGTACTTC
CASSFVGRAYEQYF
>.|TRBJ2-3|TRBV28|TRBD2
TGTGCCATCACGGGCGGGAGGGCGTCAGATACGCAGTATTTT
CAITGGRASDTQYF
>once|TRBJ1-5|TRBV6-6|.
TGTGCCAGCAGTTACTCGACTGGGGGCAATCAGCCCCAGCATTTT
CASSYSTGGNQPQHF
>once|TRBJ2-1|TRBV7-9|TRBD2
TGTGCCAGCAGCTACCCTGGACTAGCGGGAGGGTTAAGCAATGAGCAGTTCTTC
CASSYPGLAGGLSNEQFF
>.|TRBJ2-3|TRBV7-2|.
TGTGCCAGCAGCTACCACTTAACAGATACGCAGTATTTT
CASSYHLTDTQYF
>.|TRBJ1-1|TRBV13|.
TGTGCCAGCAGCTTGGGCGGCGTCACTGAAGCTTTCTTT
CASSLGGVTEAFF
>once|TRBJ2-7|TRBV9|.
TGTGCCAGCAGCGACAACCAGGGTTACGAGCAGTACTTC
CASSDNQGYEQYF
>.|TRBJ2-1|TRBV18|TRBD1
TGTGCCAGCTCACCAGGGACAGGGTTTAACAATGAGCAGTTCTTC
CASSPGTGFNNEQFF
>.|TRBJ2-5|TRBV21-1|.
TGTGCCAGCAGCAAAGCGGGACTAGCGGGAGTAGACTTTGGATACGTCCAAGAGACCCAGTACTTC
CASSKAGLAGVDFGYVQETQYF
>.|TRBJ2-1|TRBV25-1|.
TGTGCCAGCAGTGAAACCGGGAACAACAATGAGCAGTTCTTC
CASSETGNNNEQFF
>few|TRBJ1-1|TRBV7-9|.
TGTGCCAGCAGCTTAGTCGCTGAAGCTTTCTTT
CASSLVAEAFF
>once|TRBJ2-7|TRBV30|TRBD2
TGTGCCTGGAGTGTACTAGGACTAGCGGGAGATAGCGAGCAGTACTTC
CAWSVLGLAGDSEQYF
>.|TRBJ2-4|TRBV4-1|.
TGCGCCAGCAGCCAAGGCGCGCTAGCCAAAAACATTCAGTACTTC
CASSQGALAKNIQYF
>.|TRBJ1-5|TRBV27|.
TGTGCCAGCAGTTTACGAGGGATTAATCAGCCCCAGCATTTT
CASSLRGINQPQHF
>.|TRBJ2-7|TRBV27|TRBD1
TGTGCCAGCAGTTCGTCCGGGACAGGGCGGAACGAGCAGTACTTC
CASSSSGTGRNEQYF